This T cell receptor (beta chain) is from a study of blood T cells in healthy people across ages. Primed by a sample-barcoded 5' primer and a J-beta primer mix, a second PCR proceeded for about 6 to 12 cycles. TCRdb fed the 5' RACE reads into MiXCR, producing one record per CDR3 protein. The sample holds more than 500,000 distinct CDR3 sequences, over 25% seen once. This CDR3 region has 15 residues. Germline CDR1 reads WSHSY; CDR2 reads SAAADI. With 5 bases clipped from V and 7 bases from J, the junction kept 8 bases outside the gene matches. The same sample was also used in a study of T cells of mothers and their children.

This TCR came from a boy between 2 and 10 years old in good health. Sequencing was performed on blood. V and J are TRBV10-2 and TRBJ2-1, with 10 bases lining up with TRBD1. For the CDR3, the DNA is TGCGCCAGCAGTACTGACAGGGGGCCTTGGAATGAGCAGTTCTTC. This codes for CASSTDRGPWNEQFF.